The 9 T cell receptor beta chains in this list originate from one sample, sequenced in a study of blood T cells in healthy people across ages. Then a second PCR, running about 7 to 11 cycles, was carried out with a sample-barcoded 5' primer and a J-beta primer mix. TCRdb analysed the 5' RACE reads with MiXCR anew, one entry per CDR3 protein. The data show around 400,000 distinct CDR3 sequences, over 45% seen once. Sequencing was carried out using blood. The receptors originated from a man aged 55-75 years in good health.

V usage is TRBV29-1 and J usage is TRBJ1-3; no definite D call. The germline V gene encodes CDR1 SQVTM and CDR2 ANQGSEA. There are 14 residues in the CDR3. V lost 6 bases to trimming and J lost 1 base, with 13 bases between them. In DNA form, the CDR3 reads TGCAGCGTCAAGTGGGATGCTTCTGGAAACACCATATATTTT. It translates to CSVKWDASGNTIYF.

The sample holds a few counts of this clonotype. The chain links TRBV7-3 to TRBJ2-5; 8 bases align to TRBD2. V was clipped by 1 base and J by 11 bases; unmatched bases: 6. Germline V gene data show CDR1 as SGHTA and CDR2 as FQGTGA. The CDR3 runs 13 residues. Here the CDR3 DNA reads TGTGCCAGCAGCTTAAGGGACGGGAGGGAGCAGTACTTC. Protein: CASSLRDGREQYF.

This clonotype was observed a handful of times. This chain links TRBV7-2 with TRBJ2-5; no clear D gene. Trimming took off 1 base at V and 4 bases at J, with 13 bases between the two ends. Germline loops: CDR1 SGHTA, CDR2 FQGNSA. The CDR3 has 15 amino acids. The CDR3 DNA reads as TGTGCCAGCAGCTTAGTGGGTCCCCCCCGAGAGACCCAGTACTTC. As protein: CASSLVGPPRETQYF.

This chain uses TRBV11-2 with TRBJ2-7; D possibly corresponds to TRBD2 (6 bases). The CDR3 length is 14 residues. Trimming left V 0 bases short and J 4 bases short, with 10 bases between. The germline CDR1 and CDR2 sequences are SGHAT and FQNNGV. Here the CDR3 DNA reads TGTGCCAGCAGCTTAGACGGGAGTCGTTACGAGCAGTACTTC. This codes for CASSLDGSRYEQYF. Combining the CDR3 with reference TRBV11-2 and TRBJ2-7 gives the whole variable domain EAGVAQSPRYKIIEKRQSVAFWCNPISGHATLYWYQQILGQGPKLLIQFQNNGVVDDSQLPKDRFSAERLKGVDSTLKIQPAKLEDSAVYLCASSLDGSRYEQYFGPGTRLTVT.

This clonotype was recorded at least ten times. The V gene is TRBV7-9, the J gene TRBJ2-7; 7 bases line up with TRBD1. Losses at the gene ends were 1 base for V and 3 bases for J; bases not matched to a gene: 9. The CDR3 has 16 residues. CDR1 is SEHNR and CDR2 is FQNEAQ in the germline V gene (reference sequence). The CDR3 bases are TGTGCCAGCAGCTTAGGATACAGGGGAGAGAACTACGAGCAGTACTTC. Its protein is CASSLGYRGENYEQYF.

The chain joins TRBV9 to TRBJ2-2, with unresolved D. The CDR3 totals 13 residues. CDR1 and CDR2 from the germline V gene are SGDLS and YYNGEE. Between the trimmed V and J ends, which lost 1 base and 1 base, there was a span of 2 bases. The CDR3 DNA reads as TGTGCCAGCAGCGTAAAGAACACCGGGGAGCTGTTTTTT. It codes for CASSVKNTGELFF. Variable domain in full (rest from reference TRBV9 and TRBJ2-2): DSGVTQTPKHLITATGQRVTLRCSPRSGDLSVYWYQQSLDQGLQFLIQYYNGEERAKGNILERFSAQQFPDLHSELNLSSLELGDSALYFCASSVKNTGELFFGEGSRLTVL.

The chain combines TRBV28 with TRBJ2-1; D unresolved. The germline CDR1 and CDR2 sequences are MDHEN and SYDVKM. V was trimmed by 8 bases and J by 5 bases, leaving 16 bases between them. This CDR3 contains 14 residues. In DNA form, the CDR3 reads TGTGCCAGCGGAAGCGAGGAGCGTAACAATGAGCAGTTCTTC. This sequence encodes CASGSEERNNEQFF.

This chain links TRBV29-1 with TRBJ2-2, with TRBD1 matching 11 bases. The germline gives CDR1 SQVTM, CDR2 ANQGSEA. The CDR3 length is 16 residues. Trimming took 4 bases from V and 4 from J; bases not matched to a gene: 8. CDR3 residues: CSVGSSGQGATGELFF. CDR3 DNA: TGCAGCGTTGGTTCATCCGGACAGGGGGCCACCGGGGAGCTGTTTTTT.

In its sample, this clonotype was seen a few times. The chain employs TRBV11-2 and TRBJ2-2; 12 bases align to TRBD2. V was pared by 6 bases and J by 7 bases, with 3 bases of the junction left unmatched. Germline CDR1 reads SGHAT; CDR2 reads FQNNGV. The CDR3 totals 14 residues. CDR3 nucleotide sequence: TGTGCCAGCAGGCTAGCGGGAGGGCTCGGGGAGCTGTTTTTT. Its translation: CASRLAGGLGELFF.